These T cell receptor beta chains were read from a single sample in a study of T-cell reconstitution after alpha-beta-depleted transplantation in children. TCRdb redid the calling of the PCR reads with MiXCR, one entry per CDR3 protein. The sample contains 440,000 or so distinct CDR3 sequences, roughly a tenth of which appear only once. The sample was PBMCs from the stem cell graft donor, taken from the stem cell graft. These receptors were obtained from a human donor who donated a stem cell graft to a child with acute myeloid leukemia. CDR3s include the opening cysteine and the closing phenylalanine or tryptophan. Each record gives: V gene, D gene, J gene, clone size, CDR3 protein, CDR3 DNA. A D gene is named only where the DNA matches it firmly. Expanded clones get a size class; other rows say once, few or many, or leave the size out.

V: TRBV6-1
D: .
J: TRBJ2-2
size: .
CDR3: CASSEGTLGTGELFF
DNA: TGTGCCAGCAGTGAAGGGACATTGGGCACCGGGGAGCTGTTTTTT

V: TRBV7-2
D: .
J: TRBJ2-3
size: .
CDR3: CASSLVSRDTQYF
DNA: TGTGCCAGCAGCTTAGTTTCCCGGGATACGCAGTATTTT

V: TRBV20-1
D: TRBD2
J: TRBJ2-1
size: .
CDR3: CSAQVLAGVGNEQFF
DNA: TGCAGTGCTCAGGTACTAGCGGGAGTTGGCAATGAGCAGTTCTTC

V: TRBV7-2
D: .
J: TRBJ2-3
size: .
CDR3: CASSRRGGGSDTQYF
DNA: TGTGCCAGCAGCAGAAGGGGGGGAGGTTCGGATACGCAGTATTTT

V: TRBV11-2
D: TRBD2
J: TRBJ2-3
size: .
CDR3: CASSYRTSGGASTDTQYF
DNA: TGTGCCAGCAGCTACCGGACTAGCGGGGGGGCTAGCACAGATACGCAGTATTTT

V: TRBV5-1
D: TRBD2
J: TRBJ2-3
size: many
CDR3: CASKPSGGAATDTQYF
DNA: TGCGCCAGCAAACCTAGCGGGGGGGCGGCGACAGATACGCAGTATTTT

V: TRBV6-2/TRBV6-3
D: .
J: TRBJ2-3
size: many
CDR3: CASSDRKRVAYTDTQYF
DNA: TGTGCCAGCAGTGACCGGAAGCGAGTTGCATACACAGATACGCAGTATTTT

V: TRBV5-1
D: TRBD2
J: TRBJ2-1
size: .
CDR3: CASSWATGGVGNEQFF
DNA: TGCGCCAGCAGCTGGGCCACCGGGGGGGTCGGGAATGAGCAGTTCTTC

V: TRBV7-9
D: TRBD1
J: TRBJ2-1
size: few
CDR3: CASSPRDRVYEQFF
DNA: TGTGCCAGCAGCCCCCGGGACAGGGTTTATGAGCAGTTCTTC

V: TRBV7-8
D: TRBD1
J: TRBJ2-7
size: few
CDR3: CASSNRDRDRYEQYF
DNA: TGTGCCAGCAGCAACCGGGACAGGGACAGGTACGAGCAGTACTTC

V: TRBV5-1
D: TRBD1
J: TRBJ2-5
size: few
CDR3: CASSWRQGYQETQYF
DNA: TGCGCCAGCAGCTGGAGACAGGGTTACCAAGAGACCCAGTACTTC

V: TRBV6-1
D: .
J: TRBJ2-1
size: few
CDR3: CASSDLGGPPYNEQFF
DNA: TGTGCCAGCAGTGATCTCGGGGGGCCCCCCTACAATGAGCAGTTCTTC

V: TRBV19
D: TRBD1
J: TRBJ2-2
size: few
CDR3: CASTTGGTGELFF
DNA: TGTGCCAGTACCACAGGGGGGACCGGGGAGCTGTTTTTT

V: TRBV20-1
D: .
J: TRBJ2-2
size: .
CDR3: CSARQQGTTGELFF
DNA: TGCAGTGCTAGGCAGCAGGGAACCACCGGGGAGCTGTTTTTT

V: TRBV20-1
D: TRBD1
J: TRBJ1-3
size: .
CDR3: CSAGQQGTTIYF
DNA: TGCAGTGCTGGTCAACAGGGGACAACCATATATTTT

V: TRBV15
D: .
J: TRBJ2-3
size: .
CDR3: CATSTREGTDTQYF
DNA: TGTGCCACCAGCACCCGTGAGGGCACAGATACGCAGTATTTT

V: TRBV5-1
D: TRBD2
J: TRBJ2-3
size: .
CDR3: CASSLVPGGAVDTQYF
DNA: TGCGCCAGCAGCTTGGTTCCCGGGGGGGCTGTAGATACGCAGTATTTT

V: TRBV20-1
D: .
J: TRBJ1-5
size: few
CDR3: CSALGAEQPQHF
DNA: TGCAGTGCCCTCGGGGCAGAACAGCCCCAGCATTTT

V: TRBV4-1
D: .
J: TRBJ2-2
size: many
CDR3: CASSPRRGTGELFF
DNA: TGCGCCAGCAGCCCCCGTCGGGGTACCGGGGAGCTGTTTTTT

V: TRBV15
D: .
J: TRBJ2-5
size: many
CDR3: CATSRDHMDEETQYF
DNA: TGTGCCACCAGCAGAGATCATATGGACGAGGAGACCCAGTACTTC

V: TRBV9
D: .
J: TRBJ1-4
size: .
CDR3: CASSEAAAFREKLFF
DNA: TGTGCCAGCAGCGAGGCCGCCGCGTTTCGAGAAAAACTGTTTTTT

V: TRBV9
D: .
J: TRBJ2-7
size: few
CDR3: CASSVGGESTYEQYF
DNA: TGTGCCAGCAGCGTAGGGGGGGAGAGCACCTACGAGCAGTACTTC

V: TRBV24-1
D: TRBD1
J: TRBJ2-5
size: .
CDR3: CATSDSGTGGLGETQYF
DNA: TGTGCCACCAGTGATTCCGGGACAGGGGGCTTGGGAGAGACCCAGTACTTC

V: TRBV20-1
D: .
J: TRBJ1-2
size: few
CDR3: CSARAGTANYGYTF
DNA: TGCAGTGCTAGAGCGGGTACAGCCAACTATGGCTACACCTTC

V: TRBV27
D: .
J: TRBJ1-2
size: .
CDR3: CASRELLGLVIQYYGYTF
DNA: TGTGCCAGCAGGGAATTGTTAGGGTTGGTCATACAGTACTATGGCTACACCTTC

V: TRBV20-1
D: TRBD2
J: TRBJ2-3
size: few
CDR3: CSAIQAGGGTDTQYF
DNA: TGCAGTGCTATTCAAGCGGGAGGGGGCACAGATACGCAGTATTTT

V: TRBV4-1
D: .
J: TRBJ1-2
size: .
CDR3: CASSIQQGNYGYTF
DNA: TGCGCCAGCAGTATCCAACAGGGTAACTATGGCTACACCTTC

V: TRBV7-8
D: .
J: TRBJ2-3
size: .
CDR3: CASSSEDRFYTDTQYF
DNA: TGTGCCAGCAGCTCGGAAGACAGGTTTTACACAGATACGCAGTATTTT

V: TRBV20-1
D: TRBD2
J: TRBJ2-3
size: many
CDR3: CSARGAGGITDTQYF
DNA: TGCAGTGCTAGAGGAGCGGGGGGGATCACAGATACGCAGTATTTT

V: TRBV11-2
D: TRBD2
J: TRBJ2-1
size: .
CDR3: CASSPGTSGTFLNEQFF
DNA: TGTGCCAGCAGCCCTGGGACTAGCGGGACATTCCTCAATGAGCAGTTCTTC

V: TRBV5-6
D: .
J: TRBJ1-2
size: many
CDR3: CASSILDGALWGYTF
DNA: TGTGCCAGCAGCATCTTGGACGGTGCCCTCTGGGGCTACACCTTC

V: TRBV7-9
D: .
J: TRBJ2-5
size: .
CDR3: CAEGTGTCETQYF
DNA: TGTGCCGAGGGAACAGGGACTTGCGAGACCCAGTACTTC

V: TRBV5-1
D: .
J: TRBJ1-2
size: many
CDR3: CASSREGEGVYGYTF
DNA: TGCGCCAGCAGCCGCGAAGGTGAGGGCGTCTATGGCTACACCTTC